This entry concerns a single T cell receptor (beta chain). Its antigen is undetermined. Attachment of unique molecular identifiers was made to individual cDNA molecules. Via MiXCR, TCRdb re-called the 5' RACE reads, giving one row per CDR3 protein. The table records about 55,000 distinct CDR3 sequences, about 16% of them present only once. The V end was cut by 4 bases, the J end by 4 bases, with 14 bases between. Germline V gene lookup returns CDR1 SGDLS and CDR2 YYNGEE. CDR3 length equals 15 residues. The record originates from a study of early T cells in non-severe SARS-CoV-2 infection. Study in general: Sequencing targeted bulk RNA from unsorted whole blood, leaving chains unpaired. Findings and limits, study-wide: Sequences matched to VDJdb favored anti-spike CD8 responses, while private and CD4 specificities were missed.

The chain couples TRBV9 to TRBJ1-4; D ambiguous. The sequences come from whole blood, collected at baseline. The origin of this receptor is an adult who was a healthcare worker with PCR-confirmed SARS-CoV-2 infection or an uninfected control (not recorded which). The CDR3 loop reads CASSPRTGSNEKLFF. The CDR3 region has the DNA TGTGCCAGCAGCCCAAGGACGGGCAGTAATGAAAAACTGTTTTTT.